This TCR beta chain was identified in a study of blood T cell repertoires in COVID-19. Study details: There were acute and convalescent COVID-19 samples, and they came from the United States, Italy and Spain. T cells, B-cell-depleted T cells, or PBMCs supplied cDNA or gDNA.

As originally analysed: Counts of nucleated cells, estimated from reference gene primer amplification, were obtained. Libraries were prepared by immunoSEQ multiplex PCR; TCRdb keeps only in-frame clonotypes and omits some of them. V, J and clone size are those of that table, while D and trimming were read from the DNA. The sample has roughly 300,000 clones, around 86% seen once; the top ten hold about 14%. V trimming: 6 bases; J trimming: 3 bases; junction bases outside the gene matches: 11. CDR3 length: 15 amino acids. The V gene's germline CDR1 is SGHRS and CDR2 YFSETQ. This clonotype was obtained from a human donor in a cohort sampled during active COVID-19. The source material was peripheral blood. The rearrangement uses TRBV5-1 and TRBJ2-5; 7 bases are a match to TRBD2. CDR3 DNA: TGCGCCAGCAAGGGACTACCTACGCCCGAAGAGACCCAGTACTTC. It specifies CASKGLPTPEETQYF.